Below, 20 T cell receptor beta chains from the same sample are listed, as sequenced in a study of T-cell memory formation after mild COVID-19. Using its own MiXCR run on the 5' RACE reads, TCRdb lists one record per CDR3 protein. The sample yields about 190,000 distinct CDR3 sequences, roughly a fifth seen once. Sequenced: PBMCs or a T cell subset sorted from them (not recorded which). All receptors derive from an adult woman who had mild COVID-19 (a few samples of this study predate the infection). Cell type and time point are not known.

This clonotype appeared once. The gene calls are TRBV5-4 and TRBJ2-1; possibly TRBD1 for D (6 bases). Trimming left V 2 bases short and J 6 bases short, with 6 bases between. CDR1 is SGHNT, CDR2 YYREEE, per germline (reference sequence). The CDR3 runs 12 residues. In nucleotides, the CDR3 is TGTGCCAGCAGCTTCAGGGGCAATGAGCAGTTCTTC. Translation gives CASSFRGNEQFF.

V is TRBV7-9 and J is TRBJ2-7; D is perhaps TRBD1 or TRBD2 (6 bases each). V was shortened by 8 bases and J by 6 bases, with 26 bases between the two germline ends. Germline-derived CDR1 and CDR2 are SEHNR and FQNEAQ (reference sequence). CDR3 length equals 16 residues. In DNA, the CDR3 is TGTGCCAGCGCGGACGTCTGGGGGGCTGAGATACTCGAGCAGTACTTC. Protein product: CASADVWGAEILEQYF.

This CDR3 reads CASSTGTGGYSGYTF. Written as DNA, the CDR3 is TGTGCCAGCAGCACCGGGACAGGGGGATATAGTGGCTACACCTTC. The chain couples TRBV2 to TRBJ1-2; 11 bases are shared with TRBD1. The CDR3 loop spans 15 amino acids. Germline V lookup: CDR1 SNHLY, CDR2 FYNNEI. J was trimmed by 7 bases and V by 6 bases; bases with no gene match: 10.

This clonotype was detected only a few times. V gene TRBV6-2 or TRBV6-3 combines with J gene TRBJ2-7; a weak D match, TRBD1 (6 bases). Trimming removed 0 bases from V and 5 bases from J, with 20 bases in between. CDR3 length: 17 amino acids. The germline V gene encodes CDR1 MNHEY and CDR2 SVGEGT. The CDR3 bases are TGTGCCAGCAGTTACTCGGCCCTTGACGACAGGCCCCACGAGCAGTACTTC. It translates to CASSYSALDDRPHEQYF.

The chain combines TRBV20-1 with TRBJ1-2, with a possible D match to TRBD1 (5 bases). V gave up 3 bases and J gave up 3 bases, with 8 bases separating them. CDR1 is DFQATT, CDR2 SNEGSKA, per germline (reference sequence). The CDR3 covers 12 residues. The CDR3 DNA sequence: TGCAGTGCTAGGACGGGACACTATGGCTACACCTTC. Residues: CSARTGHYGYTF.

The rearrangement links TRBV7-9 to TRBJ2-1; D not resolved. CDR1 is SEHNR, CDR2 FQNEAQ, per germline (reference sequence). The CDR3 has 10 amino acids. Trimming removed 8 bases from V and 6 bases from J, with 5 bases in between. The CDR3 loop reads CASGSNEQFF. In DNA form, the CDR3 reads TGTGCCAGCGGGTCCAATGAGCAGTTCTTC.

The genes are TRBV7-2 and TRBJ1-5, with TRBD1 as a possible D gene (6 bases). This CDR3 comprises 13 residues. CDR1 and CDR2 from the germline V gene are SGHTA and FQGNSA. V lost 5 bases and J 6 bases, leaving 11 bases between the germline ends. CDR3 DNA: TGTGCCAGCAGCCGAGGGGGTTCTCAGCCCCAGCATTTT. Protein: CASSRGGSQPQHF. The variable domain in full, completed from reference TRBV7-2 and TRBJ1-5, reads GAGVSQSPSNKVTEKGKDVELRCDPISGHTALYWYRQSLGQGLEFLIYFQGNSAPDKSGLPSDRFSAERTGGSVSTLTIQRTQQEDSAVYLCASSRGGSQPQHFGDGTRLSIL.

This chain connects TRBV24-1 to TRBJ1-1; the match to TRBD1 covers 8 bases. With V trimmed by 0 bases and J by 0 bases, 5 bases remained unmatched. CDR1 KGHDR and CDR2 SFDVKD come from the germline V gene. The length of the CDR3 is 17 residues. The CDR3 DNA reads TGTGCCACCAGTGATTTGAGAATGGGACAGGTGAACACTGAAGCTTTCTTT. Amino acid sequence: CATSDLRMGQVNTEAFF.

This clonotype was seen more than once but under ten times. This chain uses TRBV20-1 with TRBJ1-5, with D possibly being TRBD1 (5 bases). Deletions cut 1 base from V and 4 bases from J, with 5 bases between. The germline V gene encodes CDR1 DFQATT and CDR2 SNEGSKA (reference sequence). The CDR3 loop spans 12 amino acids. CDR3 nucleotides: TGCAGTGCTAGAGGGGGGAATCAGCCCCAGCATTTT. It is translated as CSARGGNQPQHF.

The sample holds a few counts of this clonotype. This sequence joins TRBV27 and TRBJ2-5, with 7 bases identical to TRBD2. J lost 4 bases, V lost 5 bases, and 4 bases had no gene match. Per the germline V gene, CDR1 is MNHEY and CDR2 is SMNVEV (reference sequence). This CDR3 is 13 amino acids long. CDR3 loop: CASSGAGAETQYF. DNA for the CDR3: TGTGCCAGCAGTGGGGCGGGAGCAGAGACCCAGTACTTC.

The chain couples TRBV29-1 to TRBJ2-7, with 8 bases fitting TRBD2. The CDR3 totals 13 residues. Germline CDR1 reads SQVTM; CDR2 reads ANQGSEA. With 7 bases clipped from V and 0 bases from J, the junction kept 5 bases outside the gene matches. CDR3 sequence (DNA): TGCAGCGGGTTAGCGGGGCGCTCCTACGAGCAGTACTTC. Translating gives CSGLAGRSYEQYF.

Remarks on this clonotype: The CDR3 does not close with the conserved phenylalanine or tryptophan, likely indicating a read error. V is TRBV7-9 and J is TRBJ2-7; D is ambiguous. CDR1 is SEHNR and CDR2 is FQNEAQ in the germline V gene (reference sequence). Trimming removed 4 bases at V and 2 bases at J, with 12 bases between. This CDR3 has 14 residues. The CDR3 bases are TGTGCCAGCAGCTCCCCGGATGGACCCTACGAGCAGTACTTA. Amino acids: CASSSPDGPYEQYL.

This clonotype has a handful of counts. This chain uses TRBV7-9 with TRBJ1-5; D might be TRBD1 (6 bases). With 4 bases removed from V and 2 bases from J, the gap between germline ends came to 15 bases. The CDR3 is 16 residues long. CDR1 SEHNR and CDR2 FQNEAQ come from the germline V gene (reference sequence). The CDR3 DNA reads as TGTGCCAGCAGCTACTACAGGGAGGGGGGCAATCAGCCCCAGCATTTT. This gives the protein CASSYYREGGNQPQHF. Together with reference TRBV7-9 and TRBJ1-5, the CDR3 gives the full variable domain: DTGVSQNPRHKITKRGQNVTFRCDPISEHNRLYWYRQTLGQGPEFLTYFQNEAQLEKSRLLSDRFSAERPKGSFSTLEIQRTEQGDSAMYLCASSYYREGGNQPQHFGDGTRLSIL.

A few counts support this clonotype. The J gene is TRBJ2-3, the V gene TRBV7-6, with D perhaps assigned TRBD1 or TRBD2 (7 bases each). CDR1 is SGHVS and CDR2 is FNYEAQ in the germline V gene. Between the trimmed V and J ends, which lost 5 bases and 4 bases, there was a span of 16 bases. The length of the CDR3 is 15 residues. The DNA of the CDR3 is TGTGCCAGCAGCCGGGACTATCAGGGGGCAGATACGCAGTATTTT. Translated, it gives CASSRDYQGADTQYF.

This rearrangement joins TRBV5-1 to TRBJ2-3; 9 nucleotides align to TRBD2. Losses at the gene ends were 2 bases for V and 1 base for J; bases not matched to a gene: 2. In germline, CDR1 is SGHRS, CDR2 YFSETQ. The CDR3 is 15 residues long. CDR3 loop: CASSLWTSGTDTQYF. CDR3 bases: TGCGCCAGCAGCTTATGGACTAGCGGCACAGATACGCAGTATTTT.

J is TRBJ2-7 and V is TRBV9; 8 positions agree with TRBD2. The CDR3 runs to 15 residues. V lost 2 bases to trimming and J lost 4 bases; unmatched junction nucleotides: 8. Germline V gene sequence: CDR1 SGDLS, CDR2 YYNGEE. The CDR3 sequence: CASSVTGAGGYEQYF. The CDR3 DNA reads TGTGCCAGCAGCGTTACGGGCGCGGGGGGATACGAGCAGTACTTC.

This clonotype was found a few times. The chain recombines TRBV2 with TRBJ2-1; 9 bases line up with TRBD2. CDR3 length: 17 residues. Germline V gene sequence: CDR1 SNHLY, CDR2 FYNNEI. J lost 6 bases, V lost 3 bases, and 12 bases had no gene match. Written as DNA, the CDR3 is TGTGCCAGCAGTGATCTTGAGCGGGAGGCCTCCCGCAATGAGCAGTTCTTC. Translated: CASSDLEREASRNEQFF.

This clonotype has just a few counts. V and J are TRBV5-1 and TRBJ1-2; D is ambiguous. V dropped 3 bases and J dropped 6 bases, with 12 bases sitting between them. Germline lookup yields CDR1 SGHRS and CDR2 YFSETQ. The CDR3 is made up of 13 amino acids. Here the CDR3 reads CASSSSPRDGYTF. CDR3 in DNA: TGCGCCAGCAGCTCCTCTCCCCGGGATGGCTACACCTTC.

This chain uses TRBV5-4 with TRBJ2-3; TRBD1 might be the D (6 bases). The germline V gene encodes CDR1 SGHNT and CDR2 YYREEE (reference sequence). CDR3 length: 14 amino acids. The V end was cut by 0 bases, the J end by 3 bases, with 8 bases between. The CDR3 loop reads CASSLAQGTDTQYF. CDR3 in DNA: TGTGCCAGCAGCTTGGCCCAGGGGACAGATACGCAGTATTTT.

The gene calls are TRBV7-9 and TRBJ1-5, with D hard to call. The germline V and J ends were trimmed by 5 bases and 5 bases, with 13 bases remaining between them. The CDR3 covers 14 residues. From germline, CDR1 is SEHNR and CDR2 FQNEAQ (reference sequence). CDR3 amino acids: CASSPLGPDQPQHF. Written as DNA, the CDR3 is TGTGCCAGCAGCCCCCTAGGCCCAGATCAGCCCCAGCATTTT.